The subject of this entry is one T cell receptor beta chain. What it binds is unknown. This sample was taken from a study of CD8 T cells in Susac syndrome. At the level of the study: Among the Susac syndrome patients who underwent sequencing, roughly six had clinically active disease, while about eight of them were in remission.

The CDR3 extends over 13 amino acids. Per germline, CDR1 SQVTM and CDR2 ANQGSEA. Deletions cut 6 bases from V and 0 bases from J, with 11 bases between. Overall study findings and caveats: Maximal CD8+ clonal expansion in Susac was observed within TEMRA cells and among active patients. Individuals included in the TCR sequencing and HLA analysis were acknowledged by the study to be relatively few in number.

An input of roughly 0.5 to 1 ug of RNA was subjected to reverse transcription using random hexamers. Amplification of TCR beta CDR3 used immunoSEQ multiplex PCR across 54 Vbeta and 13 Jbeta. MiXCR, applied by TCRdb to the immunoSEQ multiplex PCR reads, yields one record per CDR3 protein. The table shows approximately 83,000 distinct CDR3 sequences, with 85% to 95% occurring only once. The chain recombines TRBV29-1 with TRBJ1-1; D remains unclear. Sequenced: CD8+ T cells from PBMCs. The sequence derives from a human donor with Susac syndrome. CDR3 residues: CSVVDGMNTEAFF. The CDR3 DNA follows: TGCAGCGTCGTCGACGGGATGAACACTGAAGCTTTCTTT.